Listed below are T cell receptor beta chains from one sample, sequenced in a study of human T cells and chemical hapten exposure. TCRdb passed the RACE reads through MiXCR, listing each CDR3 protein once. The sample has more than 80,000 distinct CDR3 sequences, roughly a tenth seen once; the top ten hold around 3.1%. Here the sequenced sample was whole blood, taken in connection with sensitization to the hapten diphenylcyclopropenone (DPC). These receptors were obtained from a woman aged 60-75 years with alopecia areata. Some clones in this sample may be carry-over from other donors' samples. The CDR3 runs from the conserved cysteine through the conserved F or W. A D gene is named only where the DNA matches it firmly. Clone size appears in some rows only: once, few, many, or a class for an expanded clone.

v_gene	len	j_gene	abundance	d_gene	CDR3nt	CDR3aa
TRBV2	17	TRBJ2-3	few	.	TGTGCCAGCAGAATCAGCCCGGGGGGCAGGGGCACAGATACGCAGTATTTT	CASRISPGGRGTDTQYF
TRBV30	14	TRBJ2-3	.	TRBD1	TGTGCCTGCAGCAGGGGGTCGCACACAGATACGCAGTATTTT	CACSRGSHTDTQYF
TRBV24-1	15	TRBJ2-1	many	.	TGTGCCACCAGTGGTGAGGGGGGGCTAGGTAATGAGCAGTTCTTC	CATSGEGGLGNEQFF
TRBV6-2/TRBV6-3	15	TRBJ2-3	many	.	TGTGCCAGCAGTGACCGGGGCACGATCACAGATACGCAGTATTTT	CASSDRGTITDTQYF
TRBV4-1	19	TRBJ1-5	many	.	TGCGCCAGCAGCCGGATGGTTCGGAAGGGTGCCTTTAGCAATCAGCCCCAGCATTTT	CASSRMVRKGAFSNQPQHF
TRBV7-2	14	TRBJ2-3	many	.	TGTGCCAGCAGCCCGACTACTAGCACAGATACGCAGTATTTT	CASSPTTSTDTQYF
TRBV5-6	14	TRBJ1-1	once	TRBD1	TGTGCCAGCAGCATGGGACAGAAGAACACTGAAGCTTTCTTT	CASSMGQKNTEAFF
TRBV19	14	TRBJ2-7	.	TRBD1	TGTGCCAGTAGTAGACAGGGAAGGGGCTACGAGCAGTACTTC	CASSRQGRGYEQYF
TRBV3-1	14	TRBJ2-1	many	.	TGTGCCAGCAGCCAAGAGGGAGGCTTCGATGAGCAGTTCTTC	CASSQEGGFDEQFF
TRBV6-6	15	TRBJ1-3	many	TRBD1	TGTGCCAGCAGTCCGGACAGGGAGCCCGGAAACACCATATATTTT	CASSPDREPGNTIYF
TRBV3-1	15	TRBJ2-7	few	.	TGTGCCAGCAGCCAAGGGTTACAGGGCCCCGCTAAGCAGTACTTC	CASSQGLQGPAKQYF
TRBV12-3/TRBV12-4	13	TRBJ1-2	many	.	TGTGCCAGCAGTTTACACGAAAACTATGGCTACACCTTC	CASSLHENYGYTF
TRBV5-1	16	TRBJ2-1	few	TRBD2	TGCGCCAGCAGCTTAAATGGCGGGGGGACTTACAATGAGCAGTTCTTC	CASSLNGGGTYNEQFF
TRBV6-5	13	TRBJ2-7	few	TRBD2	TGTGCCAGCGGGCGGGGGGACACCTACGAGCAGTACTTC	CASGRGDTYEQYF
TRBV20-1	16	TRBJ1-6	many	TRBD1	TGCAGTGCTAGAAGAACAGGGGCTGAGGGTAATTCACCCCTCCACTTT	CSARRTGAEGNSPLHF
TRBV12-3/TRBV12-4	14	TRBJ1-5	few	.	TGTGCCAGCAGTTTATCGGGGCTGGGACAGCCCCAGCATTTT	CASSLSGLGQPQHF
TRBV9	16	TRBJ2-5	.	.	TGTGCCAGCAGCCCCCACCCCGGGGGAAACCAAGAGACCCAGTACTTC	CASSPHPGGNQETQYF
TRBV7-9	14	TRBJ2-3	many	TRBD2	TGTGCCAGCAGCTTTGGACTAGGCACAGATACGCAGTATTTT	CASSFGLGTDTQYF
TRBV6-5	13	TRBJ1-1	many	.	TGTGCCAGCAGTTACCGAAGGGGTACTGAAGCTTTCTTT	CASSYRRGTEAFF
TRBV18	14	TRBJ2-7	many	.	TGTGCCAGCTCACCACGCCAGGGGACCTACGAGCAGTACTTC	CASSPRQGTYEQYF
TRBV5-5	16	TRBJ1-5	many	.	TGTGCCAGCAGCTTGGGACTTAGATTCGCCGATCAGCCCCAGCATTTT	CASSLGLRFADQPQHF
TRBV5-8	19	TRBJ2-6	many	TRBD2	TGTGCCAGCAGCTTGGAGGGTAGCGGGGGGGCCACTGGGGCCAACGTCCTGACTTTC	CASSLEGSGGATGANVLTF
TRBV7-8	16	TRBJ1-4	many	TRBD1	TGTGCCAGCAGCTCCCCACAGGGGAAGGCTAATGAAAAACTGTTTTTT	CASSSPQGKANEKLFF
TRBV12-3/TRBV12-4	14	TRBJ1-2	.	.	TGTGCCAGCAGCCGCGGGGGGGGCGCAAAGGGCTACACCTTC	CASSRGGGAKGYTF
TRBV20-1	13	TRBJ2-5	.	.	TGCAGTGCTAGATACCTGTACCAAGAGACCCAGTACTTC	CSARYLYQETQYF
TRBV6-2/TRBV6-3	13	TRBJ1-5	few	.	TGTGCCAGCAGCCCCATGACAGATCAGCCCCAGCATTTT	CASSPMTDQPQHF
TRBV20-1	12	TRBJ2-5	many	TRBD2	TGCAGTGCTAAGACTAGCTCAGAGACCCAGTACTTC	CSAKTSSETQYF
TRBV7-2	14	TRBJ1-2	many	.	TGTGCCAGCAGCTTATTCAGGAGGGAAGGTGGCTACACCTTC	CASSLFRREGGYTF
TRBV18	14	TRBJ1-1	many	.	TGTGCCAGCTCACCAGTCGGCCGGGACACTGAAGCTTTCTTT	CASSPVGRDTEAFF
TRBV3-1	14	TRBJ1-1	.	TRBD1	TGTGCCAGCAGCGCCCGGGACAGCCACACTGAAGCTTTCTTT	CASSARDSHTEAFF
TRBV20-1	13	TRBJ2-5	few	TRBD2	TGCAGTGCTAGTTCTCTAGCGGAAGAGACCCAGTACTTC	CSASSLAEETQYF
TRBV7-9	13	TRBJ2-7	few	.	TGTGCCAGCAGCTTAATTGAAAGCTACGAGCAGTACTTC	CASSLIESYEQYF
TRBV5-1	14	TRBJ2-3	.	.	TGCGCCAGCAGCTTTGGTGACCGCACAGATACGCAGTATTTT	CASSFGDRTDTQYF
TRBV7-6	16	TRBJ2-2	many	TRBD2	TGTGCCAGCAGCTTAGGCAATAGCGGGGTAACCGGGGAGCTGTTTTTT	CASSLGNSGVTGELFF
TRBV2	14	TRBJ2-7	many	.	TGTGCCAGCACGTCGGCCGGTACTTCTCTGGAGCAGTACTTC	CASTSAGTSLEQYF
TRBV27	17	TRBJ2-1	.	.	TGTGCCAGCAGTTTATTTCTCGGAACAAACTCCTACAATGAGCAGTTCTTC	CASSLFLGTNSYNEQFF
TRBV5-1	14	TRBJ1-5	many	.	TGCGCCAGCAGCTTGGATGTGGGCAATCAGCCCCAGCATTTT	CASSLDVGNQPQHF
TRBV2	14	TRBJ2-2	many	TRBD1	TGTGCCAGTTACTGGACAGGGGGCACCGGGGAGCTGTTTTTT	CASYWTGGTGELFF
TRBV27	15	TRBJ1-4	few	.	TGTGCCAGCAGTGGAACCGGGACTTATGCTGAAAAACTGTTTTTT	CASSGTGTYAEKLFF
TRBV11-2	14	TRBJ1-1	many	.	TGTGCCAGCAGCCCGAATCAGGTGAACACTGAAGCTTTCTTT	CASSPNQVNTEAFF
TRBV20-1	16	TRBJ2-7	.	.	TGCAGTGCTAGAGCGGCGGGTCTAGCACTCTCCTACGAGCAGTACTTC	CSARAAGLALSYEQYF
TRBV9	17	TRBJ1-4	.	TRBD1	TGTGCCAGCAGCTCGACCGGACAGGGCCAAACTAATGAAAAACTGTTTTTT	CASSSTGQGQTNEKLFF